This T cell receptor (beta chain) was documented in a study of blood T cell repertoires in COVID-19. There are 15 residues in the CDR3. CDR1 is SGHRS and CDR2 is YFSETQ in the germline V gene. Trimming removed 4 bases from V and 2 bases from J, with 15 bases in between. Per the authors' pipeline: From reference gene primer amplification, estimates of nucleated cell counts were derived. The assay was immunoSEQ multiplex PCR, and TCRdb's table has in-frame clones only and misses some. V, J and clone size reflect that table, while D and trimming were determined from the DNA. The sample lists roughly 100,000 clones; around 83% were seen once.

V gene TRBV5-1 combines with J gene TRBJ1-1; no clear D gene. The sequence was obtained from a woman of 80 years or more with active or convalescent COVID-19. Specimen: peripheral blood. This CDR3 is CASSAGSLGNTEAFF. The DNA for the CDR3 is TGCGCCAGCAGCGCGGGGAGTTTGGGTAACACTGAAGCTTTCTTT.